These 13 T cell receptor beta chains were sequenced from one sample in a study of T cells in Graves' hyperthyroidism and ophthalmopathy. Amplification of TCR beta CDR3 regions used RNA as the template. The study used the HTBI primer set for a first-round RT-PCR of the TCR CDR3. TCRdb processed the multiplex PCR reads anew with MiXCR; each CDR3 protein has one entry. Counted here are around 480,000 distinct CDR3 sequences, approximately 15% occurring once; the ten biggest clones make up around a sixth. The sequenced sample consisted of blood. The source is a woman aged 18-29 years with Graves' hyperthyroidism.

This clonotype was observed at least ten times. The chain links TRBV25-1 to TRBJ2-1; 12 nucleotides align to TRBD2. The CDR3 totals 16 residues. Germline V gene data show CDR1 as MGHDK and CDR2 as SYGVNS. Trimming took 1 base from V and 8 from J; bases not matched to a gene: 6. CDR3 loop: CASSEWGLAGGDEQFF. The CDR3 DNA reads as TGTGCCAGCAGTGAATGGGGGCTAGCGGGGGGGGATGAGCAGTTCTTC.

This clonotype has more than one count but fewer than ten. The chain recombines TRBV5-1 with TRBJ2-3, with D maybe TRBD2 (6 bases). The V and J ends lost 6 bases and 0 bases respectively, with 14 bases between them. The length of the CDR3 is 15 residues. CDR1 SGHRS and CDR2 YFSETQ come from the germline V gene. This CDR3 is CASNPSSGSTDTQYF. DNA for the CDR3: TGCGCCAGCAATCCCTCAAGCGGGAGCACAGATACGCAGTATTTT.

The chain has TRBV27 and TRBJ2-1; TRBD2 matches at 12 bases. Trimming removed 6 bases from V and 9 bases from J; junction bases left unmatched: 12. This CDR3 comprises 16 residues. The germline V gene has CDR1 MNHEY and CDR2 SMNVEV (reference sequence). The CDR3 region has the DNA TGTGCCAGCAGAACCGGGACTAGCGGGTCTCTTCCTGAGCAGTTCTTC. Protein sequence: CASRTGTSGSLPEQFF.

There are many counts of this clonotype. The chain joins TRBV27 to TRBJ1-5, with D possibly being TRBD1 (6 bases). The ends were cut back, 5 bases at V and 3 bases at J, with 20 bases in the middle. From germline, CDR1 is MNHEY and CDR2 SMNVEV (reference sequence). The CDR3 has 17 amino acids. This CDR3 reads CASSPQKGDAVNQPQHF. As DNA, the CDR3 is TGTGCCAGCAGTCCTCAAAAGGGGGACGCTGTCAATCAGCCCCAGCATTTT.

This clonotype was counted at least ten times. The chain recombines TRBV7-9 with TRBJ2-3; tentatively, D is TRBD1 (6 bases). This CDR3 spans 15 amino acids. Germline CDR1 and CDR2: SEHNR and FQNEAQ (reference sequence). V lost 5 bases and J 2 bases, leaving 14 bases between the germline ends. CDR3 residues: CASSHPGQITDTQYF. The CDR3 DNA reads as TGTGCCAGCAGCCATCCTGGACAGATCACAGATACGCAGTATTTT.

This clonotype showed up just a few times. This chain joins TRBV10-3 and TRBJ2-1; the match to TRBD2 covers 8 bases. With V trimmed by 2 bases and J by 2 bases, 5 bases remained unmatched. Germline V gene lookup returns CDR1 ENHRY and CDR2 SYGVKD. This CDR3 is 16 amino acids long. CDR3 DNA sequence: TGTGCCATCAGTGAGCTAGGGACTAGGACCTACAATGAGCAGTTCTTC. The encoded protein is CAISELGTRTYNEQFF.

The rearrangement joins TRBV10-1 to TRBJ2-3; TRBD2 agrees at 14 bases. Trimming cost V 6 bases and J 2 bases; bases outside gene matches: 7. Per the germline V gene, CDR1 is WNHNN and CDR2 is SYGVQD (reference sequence). This CDR3 is built from 17 residues. Here the CDR3 reads CASSPGGLAGDTDTQYF. Written as DNA, the CDR3 is TGCGCCAGCAGCCCGGGGGGACTAGCGGGAGACACAGATACGCAGTATTTT.

This clonotype was detected ten times or more. The chain recombines TRBV20-1 with TRBJ1-4; TRBD1 might be the D (6 bases). The CDR3 runs 12 residues. The V end was cut by 3 bases, the J end by 8 bases, with 10 bases between. Germline V gives CDR1 DFQATT, CDR2 SNEGSKA (reference sequence). The CDR3 protein is CSASRGQEKLFF. CDR3 DNA sequence: TGCAGTGCTAGCCGGGGGCAGGAAAAACTGTTTTTT.

The chain uses TRBV12-3 or TRBV12-4 and TRBJ2-3; D remains unclear. The CDR3 extends over 14 amino acids. The V end was cut by 2 bases, the J end by 2 bases, with 8 bases between. CDR3 nucleotide sequence: TGTGCCAGCAGTTTAACCGTCACCACAGATACGCAGTATTTT. Translated: CASSLTVTTDTQYF.

The rearrangement uses TRBV20-1 and TRBJ2-7; D uncertain. The CDR3 runs 15 residues. V dropped 0 bases and J dropped 4 bases, with 16 bases sitting between them. In germline, CDR1 is DFQATT, CDR2 SNEGSKA (reference sequence). CDR3 DNA: TGCAGTGCTAGAGATCTAATGTTGCAAGAATACGAGCAGTACTTC. Protein product: CSARDLMLQEYEQYF.

This clonotype was seen at least ten times. The chain couples TRBV12-3 or TRBV12-4 to TRBJ1-3; 12 positions match TRBD1. With 1 base clipped from V and 8 bases from J, the junction kept 6 bases outside the gene matches. The CDR3 consists of 16 residues. Here the CDR3 reads CASSLERGQGADTIYF. CDR3 DNA sequence: TGTGCCAGCAGTTTAGAGCGGGGACAGGGGGCGGACACCATATATTTT.

This clonotype was observed many times. The chain combines TRBV30 with TRBJ1-1; tentatively, D is TRBD1 (6 bases). This CDR3 is 16 amino acids long. Trimming removed 4 bases from V and 0 bases from J, with 18 bases in between. Germline V lookup: CDR1 GTSNPN, CDR2 SVGIG (reference sequence). CDR3 region: CAWNGGAEGMNTEAFF. In DNA form, the CDR3 reads TGTGCCTGGAATGGGGGCGCGGAGGGGATGAACACTGAAGCTTTCTTT.

The table lists this clonotype with many counts. The chain has TRBV10-2 and TRBJ2-5, with D tentatively TRBD1 (7 bases). V was cut by 6 bases and J by 1 base, with 21 bases left in between. The CDR3 totals 17 residues. CDR1 and CDR2 (germline): WSHSY, SAAADI. The CDR3 coding sequence is TGCGCCAGCAGCACCTCCCTCAGGGGGGACAGCCAAGAGACCCAGTACTTC. This codes for CASSTSLRGDSQETQYF.